What follows are 23 T cell receptor beta chains derived from one specimen sequenced in a study of blood T cell repertoires in COVID-19. Clones were read by immunoSEQ multiplex PCR, and TCRdb kept only the in-frame ones, dropping some. The repertoire holds 150,000 to 200,000 clones, with approximately 90% as singletons. Specimen: PBMCs or T cells enriched from blood (not recorded which). These receptors were obtained from a woman between 40 and 50 years old in a cohort exposed to, infected with or recovered from COVID-19 (not recorded which).

The chain carries TRBV4-3 and TRBJ1-2; 7 bases agree with TRBD1. The V segment lost 0 bases and the J segment 8 bases; nucleotides outside the gene matches: 9. The length of the CDR3 is 15 residues. Germline V gives CDR1 LGHNA, CDR2 YSLEER. The CDR3 spells CASSQEDRTFGGYTF. The DNA of the CDR3 is TGCGCCAGCAGCCAAGAGGACAGGACTTTTGGGGGCTACACCTTC.

The rearrangement links TRBV19 to TRBJ2-7; possibly TRBD1 for D (5 bases). The CDR3 is 13 amino acids. V lost 3 bases to trimming and J lost 2 bases, with 8 bases between them. Germline-derived CDR1 and CDR2 are LNHDA and SQIVND (reference sequence). The CDR3 protein is CASSIGAPYEQYF. The DNA of the CDR3 is TGTGCCAGTAGTATTGGGGCCCCCTACGAGCAGTACTTC.

The chain carries TRBV10-3 and TRBJ2-7, with 9 bases identical to TRBD1. Germline V gene data show CDR1 as ENHRY and CDR2 as SYGVKD. V shed 6 bases, J shed 6 bases, and the junction held 9 bases outside the gene matches. The CDR3 covers 14 residues. CDR3 region: CAISPGQGSGEQYF. In DNA form, the CDR3 reads TGTGCCATCAGCCCGGGACAGGGATCTGGCGAGCAGTACTTC.

V is TRBV2 and J is TRBJ2-1; TRBD1 aligns across 7 bases. From germline, CDR1 is SNHLY and CDR2 FYNNEI. The CDR3 is 13 amino acids. The ends lost 5 bases at V and 7 bases at J; junction bases unmatched: 5. As DNA, the CDR3 is TGTGCCAGCAGTCCCGGCAGGGGGAATGAGCAGTTCTTC. Translating it yields CASSPGRGNEQFF.

The chain has TRBV4-1 and TRBJ2-5, with TRBD2 as a possible D gene (7 bases). Germline CDR1 reads MGHRA; CDR2 reads YSYEKL. The V end was cut by 4 bases, the J end by 5 bases, with 20 bases between. The CDR3 sequence is 16 residues long. The CDR3 region is CASSPSWGGAGETQYF. The CDR3 coding sequence is TGCGCCAGCAGCCCCTCCTGGGGGGGGGCCGGTGAGACCCAGTACTTC.

The gene calls are TRBV10-1 and TRBJ2-5, with a weak D call TRBD1 (5 bases). CDR1 and CDR2 from the germline V gene are WNHNN and SYGVQD (reference sequence). The CDR3 is 14 amino acids. The V gene lost 2 bases and the J gene lost 7 bases, with 14 bases spanning the gap. The CDR3 coding sequence is TGCGCCAGCAGTGAGCCGGACGGAAGGGGGACCCAGTACTTC. It encodes CASSEPDGRGTQYF.

The V call is TRBV7-9, the J call TRBJ2-2, with D tentatively TRBD1 (6 bases). V shed 8 bases and J shed 0 bases, with 16 bases lying between them. The CDR3 covers 16 residues. Germline V CDR1 and CDR2: SEHNR, FQNEAQ (reference sequence). DNA of the CDR3: TGTGCCAGCGGTAAATGGGGACAAGCGAACACCGGGGAGCTGTTTTTT. Protein sequence: CASGKWGQANTGELFF.

J is TRBJ1-1 and V is TRBV10-3; 7 bases are shared with TRBD1. Trimming took 6 bases from V and 2 from J; bases not matched to a gene: 9. The CDR3 consists of 15 residues. Per germline, CDR1 ENHRY and CDR2 SYGVKD. The CDR3 sequence: CAISFDRAPNTEAFF. DNA for the CDR3: TGTGCCATCAGCTTCGACAGGGCGCCTAACACTGAAGCTTTCTTT.

This rearrangement joins TRBV4-3 to TRBJ2-7; 8 nucleotides line up with TRBD2. After removal of 4 bases from V and 5 bases from J, the junction contained 13 bases not matched to a gene. Germline lookup yields CDR1 LGHNA and CDR2 YSLEER. This CDR3 spans 16 amino acids. The CDR3 sequence is CASSLGLAGPDHEQYF. The CDR3 coding sequence is TGCGCCAGCAGCCTTGGTCTAGCGGGTCCTGACCACGAGCAGTACTTC.

CDR3 amino acids: CASSIYHPGDEQFF. CDR3 coding DNA: TGTGCCAGTAGTATATATCACCCCGGGGATGAGCAGTTCTTC. V usage is TRBV19 and J usage is TRBJ2-1, with D maybe TRBD2 (5 bases). The germline V gene encodes CDR1 LNHDA and CDR2 SQIVND (reference sequence). Trimming shortened V by 2 bases and J by 8 bases, and 13 bases separated the two germline ends. CDR3 length equals 14 residues.

This chain connects TRBV24-1 to TRBJ2-3; 8 nucleotides match TRBD2. CDR3 length equals 18 residues. Germline V lookup: CDR1 KGHDR, CDR2 SFDVKD. V gave up 3 bases and J gave up 4 bases; unmatched junction bases: 14. In DNA form, the CDR3 reads TGTGCCACCAGTGATCGCCTCCTGAGGCGGGAGGCCCCAGATACGCAGTATTTT. Translating gives CATSDRLLRREAPDTQYF.

This clone was counted ten times or more. This sample also contains other DNA sequences that code for the same CDR3. The chain links TRBV6-2 or TRBV6-3 to TRBJ2-1, with 14 bases matching TRBD2. Trimming at V came to 4 bases and at J to 2 bases, leaving 1 base not matched to a gene. The CDR3 extends over 16 amino acids. Per germline, CDR1 MNHEY and CDR2 SVGEGT. Here the CDR3 reads CASSSGLAGAYNEQFF. CDR3 bases: TGTGCCAGCAGTTCGGGACTAGCGGGAGCCTACAATGAGCAGTTCTTC.

The chain carries TRBV4-1 and TRBJ2-2, with TRBD1 matching 9 bases. V was clipped by 1 base and J by 6 bases; unmatched bases: 3. CDR1 and CDR2 (germline): MGHRA, YSYEKL. This CDR3 spans 15 amino acids. CDR3 sequence reads: CASSQGTGGSGELFF. CDR3 coding DNA: TGCGCCAGCAGCCAAGGAACAGGGGGCTCCGGGGAGCTGTTTTTT.

Regarding this clone: Its ends do not fully match the called genes, so a read error is possible. This chain uses TRBV7-9 with TRBJ2-7; a possible D gene is TRBD1 (6 bases). Germline V lookup: CDR1 SEHNR, CDR2 FQNEAQ (reference sequence). This CDR3 has 12 residues. The CDR3 DNA follows: TGTGCCAGCAGCCAGGACAGTTACACACAGACTTTC. Its translation: CASSQDSYTQTF.

The rearrangement joins TRBV4-1 to TRBJ1-2; no firm D call. The CDR3 consists of 15 residues. CDR1 and CDR2 (germline): MGHRA, YSYEKL. V lost 1 base and J 0 bases, leaving 9 bases between the germline ends. The CDR3 loop is CASSQAPGTNYGYTF. The CDR3 nucleotides read TGCGCCAGCAGCCAAGCCCCAGGAACTAACTATGGCTACACCTTC.

This chain joins TRBV7-4 and TRBJ1-3; no definite D call. The germline gives CDR1 SGHVT, CDR2 SQSDAQ. The V and J ends lost 5 bases and 0 bases respectively, with 8 bases between them. The CDR3 is 14 residues long. The CDR3 sequence is CASSAMSSGNTIYF. DNA for the CDR3: TGTGCCAGCAGCGCCATGAGCTCTGGAAACACCATATATTTT.

This chain joins TRBV11-3 and TRBJ2-2, with TRBD2 identical over 8 bases. Germline CDR1 is SGHNT and CDR2 is YENEEA. The CDR3 consists of 18 residues. With V trimmed by 4 bases and J by 0 bases, 10 bases remained unmatched. CDR3 DNA: TGTGCCAGCAGCTCCGGGACTAGAGGGACCACGAACACCGGGGAGCTGTTTTTT. This gives the protein CASSSGTRGTTNTGELFF.

V usage is TRBV13 and J usage is TRBJ2-3; D is unclear. V was clipped by 5 bases and J by 3 bases, with 12 bases between them. Per the germline V gene, CDR1 is PRHDT and CDR2 is FYEKMQ (reference sequence). CDR3 length equals 14 residues. CDR3 amino acids: CASSRASRTDTQYF. The CDR3 DNA reads as TGTGCCAGCAGCAGAGCCTCTAGGACAGATACGCAGTATTTT.

The chain couples TRBV4-3 to TRBJ2-1; 13 bases are shared with TRBD2. The CDR3 is made up of 16 amino acids. Germline CDR1 is LGHNA and CDR2 is YSLEER. Unmatched junction bases numbered 7, after V lost 1 base and J lost 10 bases. The CDR3 nucleotides are TGCGCCAGCAGCCAAGGGACTAGCGGGAGCCCACGGGAGCAGTTCTTC. Encoded protein: CASSQGTSGSPREQFF.

The chain combines TRBV6-5 with TRBJ1-2, with TRBD1 matching over 10 bases. V was clipped by 8 bases and J by 7 bases; unmatched bases: 7. This CDR3 has 13 residues. Germline lookup yields CDR1 MNHEY and CDR2 SVGAGI. This CDR3 is CASSRQGASGYTF. The CDR3 nucleotides read TGTGCCAGCTCGCGACAGGGGGCGAGTGGCTACACCTTC.

The chain carries TRBV2 and TRBJ1-2, with 8 nucleotides matching TRBD1. CDR3 length equals 16 residues. Germline CDR1 SNHLY, CDR2 FYNNEI. Trimming removed 6 bases from V and 0 bases from J; junction bases left unmatched: 9. The DNA of the CDR3 is TGTGCCAGCAGGGACAGGGATCTGTTGGCTAACTATGGCTACACCTTC. Residues: CASRDRDLLANYGYTF. The full variable domain, with the rest looked up from reference TRBV2 and TRBJ1-2, is EPEVTQTPSHQVTQMGQEVILRCVPISNHLYFYWYRQILGQKVEFLVSFYNNEISEKSEIFDDQFSVERPDGSNFTLKIRSTKLEDSAMYFCASRDRDLLANYGYTFGSGTRLTVV.

The gene calls are TRBV28 and TRBJ2-2; 15 bases are a match to TRBD2. This CDR3 has 20 amino acids. Germline CDR1 MDHEN, CDR2 SYDVKM. Trimming cost V 7 bases and J 0 bases; bases outside gene matches: 12. The CDR3 sequence is CASNPTLGLAGGSNTGELFF. DNA of the CDR3: TGTGCCAGCAACCCGACTTTGGGACTAGCGGGGGGTTCGAACACCGGGGAGCTGTTTTTT.

The chain has TRBV5-4 and TRBJ2-5; D might be TRBD1 (7 bases). Between the trimmed V and J ends, which lost 1 base and 5 bases, there was a span of 12 bases. This CDR3 has 14 amino acids. Germline CDR1 SGHNT, CDR2 YYREEE (reference sequence). CDR3 in DNA: TGTGCCAGCAGCTTGATGGGGGGACAGGAGACCCAGTACTTC. Amino acid sequence: CASSLMGGQETQYF.